Each of the 32 T cell receptor beta chains below was sequenced from the same sample in a study of blood T cells in healthy people across ages. Primers used in a second PCR of roughly 6 to 12 cycles were a sample-barcoded 5' primer and a J-beta primer mix. TCRdb re-derived calls from the 5' RACE reads in MiXCR, one entry per CDR3 protein. The sample contains approximately 770,000 distinct CDR3 sequences, 58% of which appear only once. The sequencing sample was made of blood. Receptor source: a young man in good health.

The chain employs TRBV18 and TRBJ2-5; D gene ambiguous. The CDR3 spans 14 residues. Looked up from germline, CDR1 is KGHSH and CDR2 is LQKENI. V lost 1 base, J lost 2 bases, and 8 bases lay in between. The CDR3 bases are TGTGCCAGCTCACCACGAAATGGGCAAGAGACCCAGTACTTC. Translating gives CASSPRNGQETQYF.

The rearrangement links TRBV4-1 to TRBJ2-7; no firm D call. CDR1 and CDR2 (germline): MGHRA, YSYEKL. Deletions cut 1 base from V and 7 bases from J, with 11 bases between. The CDR3 spans 13 residues. The chain's CDR3 is CASSQAYYNEQYF. For the CDR3, the DNA is TGCGCCAGCAGCCAAGCCTACTACAATGAGCAGTACTTC.

CDR3 nucleotides: TGTGCCAGCAGCTTAGGGGGGGGCATCCTCTACAATGAGCAGTTCTTC. Encoded protein: CASSLGGGILYNEQFF. V is TRBV7-9 and J is TRBJ2-1; D is possibly TRBD2 (7 bases). Germline V gives CDR1 SEHNR, CDR2 FQNEAQ (reference sequence). With 1 base removed from V and 3 bases from J, the gap between germline ends came to 13 bases. The CDR3 runs to 16 residues.

This clonotype was recorded a few times. The rearrangement links TRBV3-1 to TRBJ1-2, with TRBD1 identical over 8 bases. The CDR3 consists of 14 residues. The V gene's germline CDR1 is LGHDT and CDR2 YNNKEL (reference sequence). Losses at the gene ends were 2 bases for V and 3 bases for J; bases not matched to a gene: 2. CDR3 sequence: CASSQTDRDYGYTF. The CDR3, as DNA: TGTGCCAGCAGCCAAACGGACAGGGACTATGGCTACACCTTC. The full variable domain, its missing parts supplied by reference TRBV3-1 and TRBJ1-2, is DTAVSQTPKYLVTQMGNDKSIKCEQNLGHDTMYWYKQDSKKFLKIMFSYNNKELIINETVPNRFSPKSPDKAHLNLHINSLELGDSAVYFCASSQTDRDYGYTFGSGTRLTVV.

This clonotype occurred a few times. The V call is TRBV6-5, the J call TRBJ2-1; 9 bases line up with TRBD2. Trimming at V came to 6 bases and at J to 8 bases, leaving 14 bases not matched to a gene. This CDR3 spans 16 amino acids. Germline V gene lookup returns CDR1 MNHEY and CDR2 SVGAGI. CDR3 nucleotides: TGTGCCAGCAGACCTATAGCGGGAGTCTTATGGGATGAGCAGTTCTTC. This sequence encodes CASRPIAGVLWDEQFF.

The sample holds a few counts of this clonotype. The CDR3 coding sequence is TGTGCCAGCAGTTCCGGGACTAGCGGGAGGGCCTACTACGAGCAGTACTTC. This codes for CASSSGTSGRAYYEQYF. The chain has TRBV6-2 or TRBV6-3 and TRBJ2-7; 16 bases map to TRBD2. Trimming removed 4 bases from V and 3 bases from J; junction bases left unmatched: 6. This CDR3 is built from 17 residues. The V gene's germline CDR1 is MNHEY and CDR2 SVGEGT.

The rearrangement uses TRBV18 and TRBJ2-7, with 9 bases matching TRBD2. The end of the DNA aligns better with TRBJ2-5, so the J call may be wrong. CDR1 is KGHSH, CDR2 LQKENI, per germline. The CDR3 consists of 16 residues. The CDR3 region is CASSPMGLALGETQYF. For the CDR3, the DNA is TGTGCCAGCTCACCAATGGGACTAGCTCTCGGTGAGACCCAGTACTTC.

For this clonotype: An end of the junction differs from the germline gene, which may be a read error. The chain uses TRBV5-1 and TRBJ2-1; D is ambiguous. Germline loops: CDR1 SGHRS, CDR2 YFSETQ. This CDR3 region has 13 residues. The CDR3, as DNA: TGCGCCAGCAGCCCCGAAATTCACAATGAGCGGTTCTTC. Amino acid sequence: CASSPEIHNERFF. The whole variable domain, remainder taken from reference TRBV5-1 and TRBJ2-1, is KAGVTQTPRYLIKTRGQQVTLSCSPISGHRSVSWYQQTPGQGLQFLFEYFSETQRNKGNFPGRFSGRQFSNSRSEMNVSTLELGDSALYLCASSPEIHNERFFGPGTRLTVL.

This clonotype turned up a few times. The V gene is TRBV12-3 or TRBV12-4, the J gene TRBJ2-7, with TRBD2 matching over 13 bases. The CDR3 has 17 residues. Losses at the gene ends were 2 bases for V and 1 base for J; bases not matched to a gene: 5. In nucleotides, the CDR3 is TGTGCCAGCAGTTTAACCGGACTAGCGGGAGCGTCCTACGAGCAGTACTTC. This encodes CASSLTGLAGASYEQYF.

Details on this clonotype: Germline is not matched at one junction end, which may reflect a read error. This rearrangement joins TRBV20-1 to TRBJ2-4, with TRBD2 matching over 10 bases. Matching the DNA end better, TRBJ2-7 makes the J call doubtful. The CDR3 runs 14 residues. Germline loops: CDR1 DFQATT, CDR2 SNEGSKA (reference sequence). The CDR3, as DNA: TGCAGTACTAGACCCGGGACTAGCGACAGCGAGCAGTACTTC. Protein sequence: CSTRPGTSDSEQYF.

The chain employs TRBV20-1 and TRBJ2-7, with unresolved D. The germline CDR1 and CDR2 sequences are DFQATT and SNEGSKA (reference sequence). CDR3 size: 12 residues. The CDR3 loop reads CSAKASPYEQYF. For the CDR3, the DNA is TGCAGCGCGAAGGCCAGTCCCTACGAGCAGTACTTC.

V is TRBV5-1 and J is TRBJ2-6; D is ambiguous. The V gene lost 1 base and the J gene lost 0 bases, with 11 bases spanning the gap. Germline V gene lookup returns CDR1 SGHRS and CDR2 YFSETQ. This CDR3 comprises 17 residues. In DNA, the CDR3 is TGCGCCAGCAGCTTGACGGGTCCAAGCTCTGGGGCCAACGTCCTGACTTTC. It is translated as CASSLTGPSSGANVLTF.

This clonotype was seen only once. The chain uses TRBV20-1 and TRBJ1-1, with D possibly TRBD1 on 5 matching bases. The ends were cut back, 0 bases at V and 11 bases at J, with 19 bases in the middle. CDR3 length: 14 amino acids. CDR1 is DFQATT, CDR2 SNEGSKA, per germline (reference sequence). CDR3 coding DNA: TGCAGTGCTAGAGATCCCCGGAGGGGACCGGGGGCTTTCTTT. This codes for CSARDPRRGPGAFF.

The gene calls are TRBV3-1 and TRBJ2-3, with D perhaps TRBD2 (5 bases). The CDR3 is 15 residues long. Germline V gene data show CDR1 as LGHDT and CDR2 as YNNKEL (reference sequence). V was clipped by 2 bases and J by 1 base, with 10 bases between them. In nucleotides, the CDR3 is TGTGCCAGCAGCCAAAACTACGGGGGCACAGATACGCAGTATTTT. It translates to CASSQNYGGTDTQYF.

J is TRBJ1-5 and V is TRBV20-1; no clear D gene. Germline V gives CDR1 DFQATT, CDR2 SNEGSKA (reference sequence). V lost 5 bases and J 4 bases, leaving 9 bases between the germline ends. This CDR3 region has 12 residues. In nucleotides, the CDR3 is TGCAGTGCTGGGGTCTTTAATCAGCCCCAGCATTTT. This gives the protein CSAGVFNQPQHF.

This clonotype has a handful of counts. This sequence joins TRBV25-1 and TRBJ1-1; perhaps TRBD1 as D (6 bases). Per the germline V gene, CDR1 is MGHDK and CDR2 is SYGVNS. The CDR3 runs to 13 residues. Trimming removed 6 bases from V and 11 bases from J, with 19 bases in between. In DNA, the CDR3 is TGTGCCAGCAGCTATGGGGGGTGGCAGGGGGCTTTCTTT. Translation gives CASSYGGWQGAFF. The full variable domain, in which reference TRBV25-1 and TRBJ1-1 provide the parts outside the CDR3, is EADIYQTPRYLVIGTGKKITLECSQTMGHDKMYWYQQDPGMELHLIHYSYGVNSTEKGDLSSESTVSRIRTEHFPLTLESARPSHTSQYLCASSYGGWQGAFFGQGTRLTVV.

CDR3 sequence reads: CASSYGSGAYNEQFF. DNA for the CDR3: TGTGCCAGCAGTTACGGGAGCGGGGCTTACAATGAGCAGTTCTTC. The chain joins TRBV6-5 to TRBJ2-1, with 7 bases identical to TRBD2. The germline gives CDR1 MNHEY, CDR2 SVGAGI. The CDR3 is made up of 15 amino acids. V trimming: 2 bases; J trimming: 4 bases; junction bases outside the gene matches: 5.

In this sample, this clonotype turned up many times. The chain recombines TRBV12-3 or TRBV12-4 with TRBJ2-1; D uncertain. Trimming took off 1 base at V and 11 bases at J, with 6 bases between the two ends. The CDR3 runs 11 residues. The CDR3 DNA reads TGTGCCAGCAGTTTAGGACGTCAGCAGTTCTTC. Amino acids: CASSLGRQQFF.

V and J are TRBV27 and TRBJ2-1; the match to TRBD2 covers 12 bases. CDR3 length equals 14 residues. V was pared by 3 bases and J by 7 bases, with 1 base of the junction left unmatched. The V gene's germline CDR1 is MNHEY and CDR2 SMNVEV (reference sequence). The CDR3 protein is CASSFTSGRNEQFF. As DNA, the CDR3 is TGTGCCAGCAGTTTTACTAGCGGGAGGAATGAGCAGTTCTTC.

The V gene is TRBV29-1, the J gene TRBJ2-3; D perhaps matches TRBD1 (6 bases). Trimming left V 7 bases short and J 0 bases short, with 20 bases between. Germline CDR1 is SQVTM and CDR2 is ANQGSEA. The CDR3 loop spans 16 amino acids. CDR3: CSALLVQGGSTDTQYF. The CDR3 DNA reads as TGCAGCGCCCTCCTCGTTCAAGGGGGAAGCACAGATACGCAGTATTTT.

The rearrangement links TRBV6-6 to TRBJ2-5; possibly TRBD1 for D (6 bases). The DNA matches TRBJ2-7 better at its end, which makes the J call doubtful. The germline V gene encodes CDR1 MNHNY and CDR2 SVGAGI (reference sequence). This CDR3 comprises 14 residues. CDR3: CASRKTGSNYEQYF. DNA of the CDR3: TGTGCCAGCAGGAAGACAGGCAGCAACTACGAGCAGTACTTC.

The chain couples TRBV19 to TRBJ2-1; 8 bases line up with TRBD2. V shed 5 bases, J shed 8 bases, and the junction held 14 bases outside the gene matches. The germline CDR1 and CDR2 sequences are LNHDA and SQIVND (reference sequence). This CDR3 is 16 amino acids long. As DNA, the CDR3 is TGTGCCAGTAGTGACCCCGGGACTAGAACCCTGGATGAGCAGTTCTTC. Residues: CASSDPGTRTLDEQFF.

The V call is TRBV6-5, the J call TRBJ2-5; D gene ambiguous. CDR3 size: 14 residues. Germline V lookup: CDR1 MNHEY, CDR2 SVGAGI. V dropped 7 bases and J dropped 3 bases, with 15 bases sitting between them. CDR3 in DNA: TGTGCCAGCAAGCAGACACACCTAGAAGAGACCCAGTACTTC. As protein: CASKQTHLEETQYF.

A few counts support this clonotype. The chain recombines TRBV2 with TRBJ2-7, with TRBD1 matching 10 bases. Losses at the gene ends were 10 bases for V and 7 bases for J; bases not matched to a gene: 10. Looked up from germline, CDR1 is SNHLY and CDR2 is FYNNEI. The CDR3 runs 13 residues. CDR3 residues: CATAGQGNGEQYF. The CDR3 DNA reads TGTGCCACCGCGGGACAGGGGAATGGTGAGCAGTACTTC.

This clonotype turned up a few times. This chain uses TRBV28 with TRBJ2-6, with 10 bases matching TRBD1. V shed 7 bases and J 0 bases; nucleotides not matched to a gene: 9. This CDR3 has 18 residues. In germline, CDR1 is MDHEN, CDR2 SYDVKM. The CDR3 DNA follows: TGTGCCAGCAAATCTGCCGGGACAGGGGTCTCTGGGGCCAACGTCCTGACTTTC. This translates into CASKSAGTGVSGANVLTF.

This chain uses TRBV7-2 with TRBJ2-3; weak D call: TRBD2 (7 bases). V shed 1 base and J shed 6 bases, with 20 bases lying between them. Germline-derived CDR1 and CDR2 are SGHTA and FQGNSA. The CDR3 is made up of 17 amino acids. CDR3 sequence reads: CASSLVGGSGGPDTQYF. CDR3 sequence (DNA): TGTGCCAGCAGCTTAGTTGGAGGGTCCGGGGGGCCGGATACGCAGTATTTT.

This clonotype turned up a few times. The V and J genes are TRBV12-3 or TRBV12-4 and TRBJ2-1; 9 nucleotides match TRBD2. V lost 3 bases and J lost 3; bases outside the gene matches: 15. This CDR3 has 19 amino acids. DNA of the CDR3: TGTGCCAGCAGTTTGGGAGGCTCAGGGGTACTAGCGGGCTACAATGAGCAGTTCTTC. It translates to CASSLGGSGVLAGYNEQFF.

The genes are TRBV5-6 and TRBJ2-3; 11 nucleotides match TRBD1. V was clipped by 3 bases and J by 5 bases; unmatched bases: 2. Per the germline V gene, CDR1 is SGHDT and CDR2 is YYEEEE. The CDR3 is 14 amino acids. CDR3 loop: CASSSGTGGDTQYF. Written as DNA, the CDR3 is TGTGCCAGCAGCTCCGGGACAGGGGGAGATACGCAGTATTTT.

The rearrangement links TRBV20-1 to TRBJ2-3; 7 nucleotides match TRBD2. The J segment lost 6 bases and the V segment lost 6 bases, leaving 12 bases of the junction unmatched. Looked up from germline, CDR1 is DFQATT and CDR2 is SNEGSKA (reference sequence). The CDR3 covers 14 residues. The CDR3 protein is CSASGELVQDTQYF. The CDR3 nucleotides are TGCAGTGCGAGCGGGGAACTAGTGCAGGATACGCAGTATTTT.

This clonotype was detected a few times. The chain uses TRBV29-1 and TRBJ1-2, with D perhaps TRBD1 (6 bases). V was pared by 2 bases and J by 8 bases, with 18 bases between. Per germline, CDR1 SQVTM and CDR2 ANQGSEA. The CDR3 is 14 residues long. This chain's CDR3 is CSVESTDHGGGYTF. The CDR3 DNA follows: TGCAGCGTTGAATCAACAGATCACGGGGGCGGCTACACCTTC.

CDR3 in amino acids: CASSQDQGLRAEAFF. The CDR3, as DNA: TGTGCCAGCAGCCAAGATCAGGGGTTACGGGCTGAAGCTTTCTTT. The J gene is TRBJ1-1, the V gene TRBV3-1; TRBD1 is a possible D gene (6 bases). The V end was cut by 0 bases, the J end by 6 bases, with 14 bases between. In germline, CDR1 is LGHDT, CDR2 YNNKEL (reference sequence). The CDR3 totals 15 residues.

The chain is built from TRBV20-1 and TRBJ1-1, with D unclear. In germline, CDR1 is DFQATT, CDR2 SNEGSKA (reference sequence). The CDR3 is 12 amino acids. V lost 4 bases and J 4 bases, leaving 10 bases between the germline ends. Here the CDR3 DNA reads TGCAGTGCTACGAGCAGTGGCACTGAAGCTTTCTTT. Encoded protein: CSATSSGTEAFF.